The T cell receptor beta chain under discussion was sequenced for a study of cytomegalovirus exposure and HLA in healthy donors. Points from the study as a whole: Researchers had no immune exposure information except CMV serostatus available.

This CDR3 contains 14 residues. Trimming pared 5 bases from V and 1 base from J, leaving 13 bases between. Germline loops: CDR1 SGHNT, CDR2 YYREEE (reference sequence). Vbeta (60) and Jbeta (13) primers were used in the PCR. As originally analysed: In a later analysis, of some 80 million unique beta chains, around 9.9 million appeared in at least two donors. Measured with immunoSEQ multiplex PCR; TCRdb has only the in-frame clones, and not every one. The V and J calls and clone size come from that table; D and trimming were worked out from the DNA. The data contain 150,000 to 200,000 clones, 75% of them seen just once; the ten biggest clones take up about 2.7%. Turning to this clone: Antigen unknown.

The sequence came from a woman between 45 and 60 years old in good health and CMV-seropositive. Sequencing was carried out using PBMCs. The chain joins TRBV5-4 to TRBJ2-7; D perhaps matches TRBD1 (7 bases). The CDR3 sequence is CASRIQGGSYEQYF. As DNA, the CDR3 is TGTGCCAGCAGAATTCAGGGGGGATCCTACGAGCAGTACTTC.